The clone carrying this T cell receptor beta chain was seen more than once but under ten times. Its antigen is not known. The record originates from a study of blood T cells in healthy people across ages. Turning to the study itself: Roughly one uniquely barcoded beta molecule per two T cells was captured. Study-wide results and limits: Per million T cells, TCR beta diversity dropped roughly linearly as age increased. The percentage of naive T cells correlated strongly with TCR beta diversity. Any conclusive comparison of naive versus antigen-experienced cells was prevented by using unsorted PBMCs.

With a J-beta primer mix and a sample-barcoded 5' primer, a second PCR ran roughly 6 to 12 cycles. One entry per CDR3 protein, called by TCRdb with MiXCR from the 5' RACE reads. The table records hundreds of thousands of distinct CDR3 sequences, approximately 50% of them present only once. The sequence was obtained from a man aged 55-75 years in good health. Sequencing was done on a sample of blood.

Here the CDR3 reads CASSYGQYNEQFF. The CDR3 nucleotides read TGTGCCAGCAGTTACGGACAGTACAATGAGCAGTTCTTC. The V gene is TRBV6-2 or TRBV6-3, the J gene TRBJ2-1, with D perhaps TRBD1 (6 bases). The CDR3 sequence is 13 residues long. Germline CDR1 and CDR2: MNHEY and SVGEGT. Trimming left V 2 bases short and J 4 bases short, with 6 bases between.